The subject of this entry is one T cell receptor (beta chain). The data originate from a study of OX40 agonist ivuxolimab in advanced cancers. CDR3 length: 13 residues. V was cut by 4 bases and J by 4 bases, with 10 bases left in between. Germline V CDR1 and CDR2: SGDLS, YYNGEE. Generated by immunoSEQ multiplex PCR, the TCRdb table keeps only in-frame clones and is missing some. The sample lists tens of thousands of clones; 75% to 90% were seen once. The starting material was CD4+ or CD8+ T cells sorted from blood, obtained in a trial of the OX40 agonist ivuxolimab. The chain recombines TRBV9 with TRBJ2-3; D is possibly TRBD2 (5 bases). This sequence was found in an adult with an advanced solid tumor such as melanoma, head and neck, liver or kidney cancer. CDR3 residues: CASSHGKADTQYF. For the CDR3, the DNA is TGTGCCAGCAGCCACGGGAAGGCAGATACGCAGTATTTT.